The 24 T cell receptor beta chains in this list originate from one sample, sequenced in a study of blood T cell repertoires in COVID-19. Data came from immunoSEQ multiplex PCR; TCRdb stores just in-frame clones and leaves some out. The sample has roughly 200,000 clones; approximately 85% are singletons. The sample was PBMCs or T cells enriched from blood (not recorded which). These receptors were collected from a man in his forties with acute COVID-19.

This sequence joins TRBV7-9 and TRBJ1-5, with TRBD1 as a possible D gene (5 bases). Germline V lookup: CDR1 SEHNR, CDR2 FQNEAQ (reference sequence). Trimming pared 1 base from V and 6 bases from J, leaving 10 bases between. The length of the CDR3 is 14 residues. The CDR3 sequence: CASSLEGLVQPQHF. The CDR3 nucleotides are TGTGCCAGCAGCTTAGAGGGGCTTGTTCAGCCCCAGCATTTT.

V usage is TRBV6-5 and J usage is TRBJ2-7; weak D call: TRBD1 (6 bases). The CDR3 consists of 13 residues. The germline gives CDR1 MNHEY, CDR2 SVGAGI. Trimming left V 7 bases short and J 3 bases short, with 13 bases between. CDR3 nucleotides: TGTGCCAGCACCCGACAGGAGAACTACGAGCAGTACTTC. It specifies CASTRQENYEQYF.

The chain combines TRBV6-5 with TRBJ2-2, with 8 bases identical to TRBD2. The V segment lost 10 bases and the J segment 0 bases; nucleotides outside the gene matches: 7. Germline lookup yields CDR1 MNHEY and CDR2 SVGAGI. The length of the CDR3 is 15 residues. CDR3 nucleotides: TGTGCCACCCACAGCGGGGGAGCGAACACCGGGGAGCTGTTTTTT. It encodes CATHSGGANTGELFF.

This clone appeared a single time. The chain carries TRBV25-1 and TRBJ2-4; D possibly corresponds to TRBD2 (6 bases). The germline V gene has CDR1 MGHDK and CDR2 SYGVNS. This CDR3 has 16 amino acids. V gave up 8 bases and J gave up 0 bases, with 17 bases separating them. CDR3 amino acids: CASLGAGPKAKNIQYF. CDR3 DNA: TGTGCCAGCCTCGGGGCGGGACCGAAAGCCAAAAACATTCAGTACTTC. Full variable domain (outside the CDR3, taken from reference TRBV25-1 and TRBJ2-4): EADIYQTPRYLVIGTGKKITLECSQTMGHDKMYWYQQDPGMELHLIHYSYGVNSTEKGDLSSESTVSRIRTEHFPLTLESARPSHTSQYLCASLGAGPKAKNIQYFGAGTRLSVL.

CDR3 sequence (DNA): TGTGCCAGTAGTAGCTTCGCTGCGGCTACCGGGGAGCTGTTTTTT. Translating gives CASSSFAAATGELFF. The chain recombines TRBV19 with TRBJ2-2; D is unresolved. V was shortened by 4 bases and J by 5 bases, with 14 bases between the two germline ends. The CDR3 spans 15 residues. Germline V gene sequence: CDR1 LNHDA, CDR2 SQIVND (reference sequence).

The DNA for the CDR3 is TGTGCCAGCAGCTTGTTCCCACAGGGCGAAGCTTTCTTT. It codes for CASSLFPQGEAFF. The chain is built from TRBV11-2 and TRBJ1-1, with TRBD1 as a possible D gene (6 bases). Trimming pared 3 bases from V and 8 bases from J, leaving 13 bases between. Germline CDR1 and CDR2: SGHAT and FQNNGV. The CDR3 contains 13 residues.

The chain uses TRBV6-5 and TRBJ2-7; D gene ambiguous. V lost 2 bases to trimming and J lost 3 bases, with 11 bases between them. CDR1 MNHEY and CDR2 SVGAGI come from the germline V gene. CDR3 length: 14 amino acids. CDR3 bases: TGTGCCAGCAGTTACGGAACCCGCGGCTACGAGCAGTACTTC. It encodes CASSYGTRGYEQYF.

The chain is built from TRBV11-3 and TRBJ2-1; TRBD2 aligns across 10 bases. Looked up from germline, CDR1 is SGHNT and CDR2 is YENEEA. CDR3 length: 13 residues. The V segment lost 7 bases and the J segment 5 bases; nucleotides outside the gene matches: 2. In nucleotides, the CDR3 is TGTGCCAGCAAAGCGGGAGGGAACAATGAGCAGTTCTTC. It codes for CASKAGGNNEQFF.

For the CDR3, the DNA is TGTGCCAGCAGCTTCGCGGCTAGCGGGTACAATGAGCAGTTCTTC. It specifies CASSFAASGYNEQFF. This chain connects TRBV7-3 to TRBJ2-1, with 8 positions matching TRBD2. Germline V gene lookup returns CDR1 SGHTA and CDR2 FQGTGA. The length of the CDR3 is 15 residues. V shed 3 bases and J 4 bases; nucleotides not matched to a gene: 5. Combining the CDR3 with reference TRBV7-3 and TRBJ2-1 gives the whole variable domain GAGVSQTPSNKVTEKGKYVELRCDPISGHTALYWYRQSLGQGPEFLIYFQGTGAADDSGLPNDRFFAVRPEGSVSTLKIQRTERGDSAVYLCASSFAASGYNEQFFGPGTRLTVL.

The V gene is TRBV28, the J gene TRBJ1-1, with D unclear. The germline V gene encodes CDR1 MDHEN and CDR2 SYDVKM. CDR3 length: 15 residues. Trimming took off 5 bases at V and 3 bases at J, with 16 bases between the two ends. CDR3 coding DNA: TGTGCCAGCAGTCCCCCTCGCGGGCGGTACACTGAAGCTTTCTTT. It encodes CASSPPRGRYTEAFF.

This rearrangement joins TRBV6-5 to TRBJ2-1, with 8 positions matching TRBD2. This CDR3 comprises 15 residues. Germline CDR1 and CDR2: MNHEY and SVGAGI. The junction had 11 bases not matched to a gene; V was cut back by 5 bases and J by 8 bases. CDR3 nucleotides: TGTGCCAGCAGTCGACCGGGACTAGGAGTAGATGAGCAGTTCTTC. Amino acid sequence: CASSRPGLGVDEQFF.

The chain combines TRBV11-2 with TRBJ2-3, with a possible D match to TRBD2 (7 bases). CDR3 size: 15 residues. Trimming cost V 6 bases and J 0 bases, with 13 bases left between them. The V gene's germline CDR1 is SGHAT and CDR2 FQNNGV. The chain's CDR3 is CASSPEGGSTDTQYF. The CDR3 coding sequence is TGTGCCAGCAGTCCCGAGGGGGGGAGCACAGATACGCAGTATTTT.

J is TRBJ1-1 and V is TRBV27, with D unresolved. Trimming removed 4 bases at V and 1 base at J, with 7 bases between. CDR1 and CDR2 from the germline V gene are MNHEY and SMNVEV (reference sequence). This CDR3 is built from 13 residues. The CDR3 nucleotides are TGTGCCAGCAGTTCGAGTCCGAACACTGAAGCTTTCTTT. Encoded protein: CASSSSPNTEAFF.

As to this clone: Other nucleotide sequences in the sample specify the same CDR3. V gene TRBV6-5 combines with J gene TRBJ1-5, with 7 nucleotides matching TRBD1. The CDR3 has 13 residues. The germline V gene encodes CDR1 MNHEY and CDR2 SVGAGI. Trimming cost V 5 bases and J 4 bases; bases outside gene matches: 2. CDR3 bases: TGTGCCAGCAGTCTACAGGGGAATCAGCCCCAGCATTTT. Encoded protein: CASSLQGNQPQHF.

The chain recombines TRBV29-1 with TRBJ1-2; D unclear. Between the trimmed V and J ends, which lost 3 bases and 3 bases, there was a span of 11 bases. The CDR3 is made up of 13 amino acids. Germline CDR1 reads SQVTM; CDR2 reads ANQGSEA. The CDR3 sequence: CSVEVQPYYGYTF. The CDR3 DNA reads as TGCAGCGTTGAGGTACAGCCTTACTATGGCTACACCTTC.

The CDR3 reads CASTPIPSGNTIYF. CDR3 nucleotides: TGTGCCAGCACCCCAATCCCCTCTGGAAACACCATATATTTT. V gene TRBV6-4 combines with J gene TRBJ1-3; D is uncertain. The germline gives CDR1 MRHNA, CDR2 SNTAGT. The CDR3 is 14 residues long. V was trimmed by 7 bases and J by 0 bases, leaving 10 bases between them.

The J gene is TRBJ2-1, the V gene TRBV10-3; TRBD2 is a possible D gene (6 bases). Germline CDR1 is ENHRY and CDR2 is SYGVKD. There are 14 residues in the CDR3. Deletions cut 3 bases from V and 5 bases from J, with 11 bases between. The CDR3 loop reads CAISDPGSNNEQFF. CDR3 nucleotides: TGTGCCATCAGTGACCCCGGGAGTAACAATGAGCAGTTCTTC.

This sequence joins TRBV5-1 and TRBJ2-3, with D tentatively TRBD2 (6 bases). CDR1 and CDR2 (germline): SGHRS, YFSETQ. V was cut by 5 bases and J by 0 bases, with 13 bases left in between. The CDR3 is 15 amino acids. CDR3 residues: CASRRLGGSTDTQYF. The CDR3 nucleotides are TGCGCCAGCAGACGGTTGGGGGGTAGCACAGATACGCAGTATTTT.

The V call is TRBV6-5, the J call TRBJ1-1, with 7 bases fitting TRBD1. V was pared by 7 bases and J by 3 bases, with 8 bases of the junction left unmatched. This CDR3 has 14 residues. The V gene's germline CDR1 is MNHEY and CDR2 SVGAGI. CDR3 sequence reads: CASNNRGWDTEAFF. The CDR3 nucleotides are TGTGCCAGCAACAACAGGGGTTGGGACACTGAAGCTTTCTTT.

The chain has TRBV7-2 and TRBJ1-2; D call uncertain. Germline V gene data show CDR1 as SGHTA and CDR2 as FQGNSA. The CDR3 runs 14 residues. Trimming shortened V by 2 bases and J by 6 bases, and 13 bases separated the two germline ends. This chain's CDR3 is CASSLRITVDGYTF. The CDR3 coding sequence is TGTGCCAGCAGCTTACGAATTACAGTGGATGGCTACACCTTC. Supplemented by reference TRBV7-2 and TRBJ1-2, the full variable domain reads GAGVSQSPSNKVTEKGKDVELRCDPISGHTALYWYRQSLGQGLEFLIYFQGNSAPDKSGLPSDRFSAERTGGSVSTLTIQRTQQEDSAVYLCASSLRITVDGYTFGSGTRLTVV.

This chain joins TRBV20-1 and TRBJ1-5, with D tentatively TRBD1 (5 bases). The V gene's germline CDR1 is DFQATT and CDR2 SNEGSKA (reference sequence). The CDR3 extends over 14 amino acids. Trimming took off 3 bases at V and 6 bases at J, with 15 bases between the two ends. CDR3 sequence reads: CSASRGREAQPQHF. The CDR3 DNA is TGCAGTGCTAGTAGGGGCAGGGAGGCTCAGCCCCAGCATTTT.

V usage is TRBV3-1 (or the pseudogene TRBV3-2) and J usage is TRBJ1-5; 7 bases map to TRBD1. CDR3 length: 14 residues. Germline V gene lookup returns CDR1 LGHDT and CDR2 YNNKEL (reference sequence). Trimming removed 4 bases from V and 3 bases from J; junction bases left unmatched: 3. DNA of the CDR3: TGTGCCAGCAGCCTACAGGGGTCCAATCAGCCCCAGCATTTT. Translation gives CASSLQGSNQPQHF.

J is TRBJ1-1 and V is TRBV27; D not resolved. The ends were cut back, 4 bases at V and 1 base at J, with 7 bases in the middle. Per germline, CDR1 MNHEY and CDR2 SMNVEV (reference sequence). The CDR3 extends over 13 amino acids. This CDR3 reads CASSYRGNTEAFF. The CDR3, as DNA: TGTGCCAGCAGTTATAGAGGGAACACTGAAGCTTTCTTT.

V usage is TRBV14 and J usage is TRBJ2-1; 11 bases are a match to TRBD2. V was pared by 5 bases and J by 3 bases, with 9 bases of the junction left unmatched. CDR1 is SGHDN and CDR2 is FVKESK in the germline V gene. The CDR3 totals 17 residues. CDR3 sequence (DNA): TGTGCCAGCAGCAATAGACTAGCGGGATCCCTCTACAATGAGCAGTTCTTC. Its translation is CASSNRLAGSLYNEQFF.